A single sample gave rise to the 21 T cell receptor beta chains below, sequenced in a study of early T cells in non-severe SARS-CoV-2 infection (dated by TCRdb to the early 2020s). Library preparation employed 5' RACE. TCRdb shows the sequencer as NextSeq 500. Using fastp trimming at Q25 and MiXCR clonotype assembly, TCRdb reanalyzed the public sequencing data and kept in-frame beta chains. All rows with the same CDR3 protein become a single entry with the most common DNA and genes. This sample has more than 50,000 distinct CDR3 sequences in its table, and around 13% of those were observed once. The ten largest clonotypes hold 1.3% to 1.5% of the sample. Specimen: whole blood, collected at baseline. These receptors all come from an adult who was a healthcare worker with PCR-confirmed SARS-CoV-2 infection or an uninfected control (not recorded which).

The V gene is TRBV6-2 or TRBV6-3, the J gene TRBJ2-7; D is unclear. CDR1 MNHEY and CDR2 SVGEGT come from the germline V gene. The CDR3 has 14 residues. The germline V and J ends were trimmed by 7 bases and 2 bases, with 15 bases remaining between them. DNA of the CDR3: TGTGCCAGCACCGGTTCAGTTTTGGCCTACGAGCAGTACTTC. Translated, it gives CASTGSVLAYEQYF.

The table lists this clonotype with a few counts. The chain recombines TRBV20-1 with TRBJ2-3, with no clear D. Trimming removed 0 bases at V and 11 bases at J, with 6 bases between. The CDR3 runs to 10 residues. Germline V CDR1 and CDR2: DFQATT, SNEGSKA (reference sequence). The CDR3 sequence: CSARDVEQYF. The CDR3 DNA sequence: TGCAGTGCTAGAGATGTCGAGCAGTATTTT.

In this sample, this clonotype turned up a few times. For the CDR3, the DNA is TGTGCCAGCTTGAGCGGGAGATCCTACGAGCAGTACTTC. Translated, it gives CASLSGRSYEQYF. The chain recombines TRBV6-6 with TRBJ2-7; TRBD2 matches 8 bases. Looked up from germline, CDR1 is MNHNY and CDR2 is SVGAGI (reference sequence). The CDR3 is made up of 13 amino acids. V trimming: 8 bases; J trimming: 1 base; junction bases outside the gene matches: 4.

This clonotype was picked up a small number of times. The chain employs TRBV6-6 and TRBJ2-1; D might be TRBD2 (5 bases). This CDR3 is built from 11 residues. Trimming shortened V by 7 bases and J by 7 bases, and 8 bases separated the two germline ends. Germline V lookup: CDR1 MNHNY, CDR2 SVGAGI (reference sequence). The CDR3: CASTPGNEQFF. Here the CDR3 DNA reads TGTGCCAGCACCCCGGGGAATGAGCAGTTCTTC.

The chain joins TRBV28 to TRBJ2-3; no definite D call. Germline values: CDR1 MDHEN, CDR2 SYDVKM. Trimming shortened V by 7 bases and J by 6 bases, and 17 bases separated the two germline ends. This CDR3 has 14 residues. The CDR3 coding sequence is TGTGCCAGCACCTCTGGCCCTTTCCTGGATACGCAGTATTTT. It yields the protein CASTSGPFLDTQYF.

This clonotype was counted at least ten times. The chain joins TRBV6-2 or TRBV6-3 to TRBJ1-1; D is unresolved. The CDR3 has 14 residues. Per germline, CDR1 MNHEY and CDR2 SVGEGT. Trimming cost V 3 bases and J 5 bases, with 13 bases left between them. The CDR3 bases are TGTGCCAGCAGTTATCGCTGGGGTTCTACTGAAGCTTTCTTT. Translation gives CASSYRWGSTEAFF.

The V call is TRBV20-1, the J call TRBJ1-6; no clear D gene. This CDR3 is built from 15 residues. Germline-derived CDR1 and CDR2 are DFQATT and SNEGSKA (reference sequence). V lost 6 bases and J lost 7, with 19 bases in between. CDR3 nucleotide sequence: TGCAGTGCAAAAAAGGCGGCCACACAGAATTCACCCCTCCACTTT. Translating it yields CSAKKAATQNSPLHF.

This clonotype came up a few times. V gene TRBV24-1 combines with J gene TRBJ2-7; the match to TRBD1 covers 9 bases. Trimming took 4 bases from V and 5 from J; bases not matched to a gene: 5. The CDR3 consists of 14 residues. CDR1 is KGHDR, CDR2 SFDVKD, per germline. CDR3 loop: CATSEGQGFDEQYF. Here the CDR3 DNA reads TGTGCCACCAGTGAGGGACAGGGATTTGACGAGCAGTACTTC.

Only a few counts were recorded for this clonotype. V and J are TRBV5-1 and TRBJ1-1, with D tentatively TRBD1 (5 bases). There are 17 residues in the CDR3. V lost 5 bases to trimming and J lost 4 bases, with 24 bases between them. CDR1 SGHRS and CDR2 YFSETQ come from the germline V gene. The CDR3 region has the DNA TGCGCCAGCAGACCGGAGGGCAGGGACCCCTACGGCACTGAAGCTTTCTTT. It codes for CASRPEGRDPYGTEAFF.

This clonotype has ten or more counts. The gene calls are TRBV27 and TRBJ2-3; 10 bases map to TRBD2. The length of the CDR3 is 18 residues. Trimming cost V 2 bases and J 8 bases; bases outside gene matches: 16. Germline V gene sequence: CDR1 MNHEY, CDR2 SMNVEV (reference sequence). The CDR3 nucleotides are TGTGCCAGCAGTTTAATTAGCGGGGGGCCCACTGACCCCGGTACGCAGTATTTT. Translation: CASSLISGGPTDPGTQYF.

Only a few counts were recorded for this clonotype. The CDR3 sequence: CASSLEGGVSTNYGYTF. CDR3 sequence (DNA): TGCGCCAGCAGCTTAGAAGGGGGGGTCTCGACTAACTATGGCTACACCTTC. This chain joins TRBV5-1 and TRBJ1-2, with D tentatively TRBD1 (6 bases). Trimming removed 2 bases at V and 0 bases at J, with 17 bases between. Germline CDR1 and CDR2: SGHRS and YFSETQ. This CDR3 is built from 17 residues.

This clonotype came up a few times. Written as DNA, the CDR3 is TGTGCCAGCTCACCAATGGGACTCCCAATTTACGAGCAGTACTTC. Translated: CASSPMGLPIYEQYF. This chain joins TRBV18 and TRBJ2-7; D may be TRBD2 (6 bases). The CDR3 runs to 15 residues. CDR1 is KGHSH and CDR2 is LQKENI in the germline V gene. V was clipped by 2 bases and J by 4 bases, with 15 bases between them.

There are a few counts of this clonotype. The chain recombines TRBV9 with TRBJ1-1; TRBD1 agrees at 10 bases. Per germline, CDR1 SGDLS and CDR2 YYNGEE. The junction had 13 bases not matched to a gene; V was cut back by 4 bases and J by 10 bases. This CDR3 has 15 residues. The CDR3 loop is CASSPQTGGAGVAFF. The CDR3 DNA follows: TGTGCCAGCAGCCCTCAGACAGGGGGCGCGGGAGTAGCTTTCTTT.

J is TRBJ2-5 and V is TRBV3-1; TRBD2 might be the D (5 bases). Trimming took 3 bases from V and 2 from J, leaving 16 bases between them. Germline CDR1 reads LGHDT; CDR2 reads YNNKEL (reference sequence). The CDR3 runs 16 residues. The CDR3 region is CASSHKFGLKQETQYF. CDR3 DNA sequence: TGTGCCAGCAGCCACAAGTTCGGACTCAAACAAGAGACCCAGTACTTC.

V and J are TRBV29-1 and TRBJ1-5, with unresolved D. Germline CDR1 and CDR2: SQVTM and ANQGSEA. The CDR3 loop spans 13 amino acids. The V end lost 5 bases, the J end lost 3 bases, and 11 bases lay between the germline ends. The CDR3 nucleotides read TGCAGCGTTACGACGGTTGACAATCAGCCCCAGCATTTT. Translation gives CSVTTVDNQPQHF.

This clonotype was recorded a few times. V usage is TRBV6-1 and J usage is TRBJ1-1; D might be TRBD1 (6 bases). V shed 4 bases and J shed 6 bases, with 15 bases lying between them. CDR1 and CDR2 from the germline V gene are MNHNS and SASEGT. The CDR3 consists of 14 residues. The CDR3 DNA is TGTGCCAGCAGTGTGTCAGGGGAGTCGGCTGAAGCTTTCTTT. Its protein is CASSVSGESAEAFF.

This clonotype was observed a few times. This sequence joins TRBV30 and TRBJ1-6; D is uncertain. The CDR3 covers 14 residues. Germline CDR1 GTSNPN, CDR2 SVGIG (reference sequence). V lost 0 bases to trimming and J lost 9 bases, with 12 bases between them. CDR3 in DNA: TGTGCCTGGAGTGTGGAGCAGGCAAGTTCACCCCTCCACTTT. Protein: CAWSVEQASSPLHF.

The V call is TRBV11-2, the J call TRBJ2-7; 7 nucleotides align to TRBD1. The CDR3 length is 15 residues. The ends lost 2 bases at V and 2 bases at J; junction bases unmatched: 6. CDR1 SGHAT and CDR2 FQNNGV come from the germline V gene. CDR3 sequence: CASSLLRDRAYEQYF. CDR3 bases: TGTGCCAGCAGCTTACTCCGGGACAGAGCCTACGAGCAGTACTTC.

Only a few counts were recorded for this clonotype. The J gene is TRBJ1-1, the V gene TRBV11-2, with unresolved D. The V and J ends lost 4 bases and 4 bases respectively, with 7 bases between them. Germline V lookup: CDR1 SGHAT, CDR2 FQNNGV. The length of the CDR3 is 12 residues. CDR3: CASSYTTTEAFF. The CDR3 region has the DNA TGTGCCAGCAGCTACACTACCACTGAAGCTTTCTTT.

The chain combines TRBV5-6 with TRBJ2-5, with a possible D match to TRBD1 (6 bases). V was pared by 5 bases and J by 1 base, with 15 bases between. The germline V gene has CDR1 SGHDT and CDR2 YYEEEE. There are 15 residues in the CDR3. CDR3 sequence: CASRSGWGPQETQYF. DNA for the CDR3: TGTGCCAGCAGGTCCGGATGGGGGCCCCAAGAGACCCAGTACTTC.

This clonotype was seen more than once but under ten times. This chain joins TRBV30 and TRBJ2-3; D remains unclear. This CDR3 contains 13 residues. CDR1 and CDR2 (germline): GTSNPN, SVGIG (reference sequence). Trimming stripped 3 bases from V and 1 base from J, with 8 bases between. The CDR3 loop reads CAWSPDGTDTQYF. The CDR3 region has the DNA TGTGCCTGGAGCCCGGACGGCACAGATACGCAGTATTTT.